These 27 T cell receptor beta chains share one sample of origin, sequenced in a study of post-analysis software for immune sequencing data. Every TCR beta cDNA library bore unique molecular identifiers. In TCRdb, the PCR reads were re-called with MiXCR into one record per CDR3 protein. This table has hundreds of thousands of distinct CDR3 sequences, about 32% appearing once. Their specific antigens are unknown. Study-wide points: The study found TRBV5-6, TRBV5-1 and TRBV20-1 among five or six TRBV segments more frequent in patients than controls.

Sequencing was done on a sample of blood. Every receptor here comes from a girl aged 5-17 years with multiple sclerosis.

The rearrangement links TRBV6-5 to TRBJ1-5; D gene unclear. Deletions cut 4 bases from V and 4 bases from J, with 14 bases between. The CDR3 consists of 15 residues. The V gene's germline CDR1 is MNHEY and CDR2 SVGAGI. The CDR3 nucleotides read TGTGCCAGCAGTTCTCGGGAGTCGGTAAATCAGCCCCAGCATTTT. This sequence encodes CASSSRESVNQPQHF.

The rearrangement joins TRBV4-3 to TRBJ2-2, with no clear D. The CDR3 spans 14 residues. V lost 1 base and J lost 6, with 9 bases in between. Germline CDR1 LGHNA, CDR2 YSLEER. The CDR3 spells CASSQGRKSGELFF. The CDR3 bases are TGCGCCAGCAGCCAAGGTCGAAAATCCGGGGAGCTGTTTTTT.

This sequence joins TRBV20-1 and TRBJ2-1; TRBD2 might be the D (6 bases). Germline V CDR1 and CDR2: DFQATT, SNEGSKA (reference sequence). CDR3 size: 16 residues. Trimming took off 5 bases at V and 0 bases at J, with 17 bases between the two ends. The CDR3 DNA reads as TGCAGTGCTCCACTGTTTGTAGCGGACTCCTACAATGAGCAGTTCTTC. It yields the protein CSAPLFVADSYNEQFF.

This clonotype occurred once. The chain carries TRBV20-1 and TRBJ1-5; D is possibly TRBD1 (6 bases). Germline assignment: CDR1 DFQATT and CDR2 SNEGSKA (reference sequence). V was cut by 1 base and J by 7 bases, with 20 bases left in between. The CDR3 spans 16 residues. In DNA, the CDR3 is TGCAGTGCTAGAGGGGAGTCACAGGGCCTAAACCAGCCCCAGCATTTT. This codes for CSARGESQGLNQPQHF.

V usage is TRBV4-3 and J usage is TRBJ2-2; 7 bases map to TRBD1. CDR3 length equals 15 residues. V shed 1 base and J 3 bases; nucleotides not matched to a gene: 2. Germline V gene lookup returns CDR1 LGHNA and CDR2 YSLEER. This CDR3 is CASSQGDRDTGELFF. The CDR3, as DNA: TGCGCCAGCAGCCAAGGTGACAGGGACACCGGGGAGCTGTTTTTT.

This clonotype appeared a few times. The CDR3 bases are TGTGCCAGCAGCAAGTCAAGGACAGACTACGAGCAGTACTTC. Protein product: CASSKSRTDYEQYF. This chain links TRBV7-2 with TRBJ2-7, with D perhaps matching TRBD1 (6 bases). CDR3 length equals 14 residues. Germline V CDR1 and CDR2: SGHTA, FQGNSA. V was pared by 5 bases and J by 3 bases, with 14 bases between.

The rearrangement links TRBV5-1 to TRBJ2-3; no reliable D call. Trimming took 4 bases from V and 4 from J, leaving 10 bases between them. Germline V gives CDR1 SGHRS, CDR2 YFSETQ. This CDR3 has 13 amino acids. The CDR3 loop is CASSLPPADTQYF. CDR3 DNA: TGCGCCAGCAGCCTCCCCCCCGCAGATACGCAGTATTTT.

This clonotype was found a few times. The rearrangement links TRBV5-1 to TRBJ2-1; D is perhaps TRBD2 (5 bases). Trimming shortened V by 6 bases and J by 3 bases, and 16 bases separated the two germline ends. Germline V gene data show CDR1 as SGHRS and CDR2 as YFSETQ. CDR3 length equals 15 residues. The CDR3 coding sequence is TGCGCCAGCACTGTTTCTGGCGGGTACTACAATGAGCAGTTCTTC. Encoded protein: CASTVSGGYYNEQFF.

The V and J genes are TRBV20-1 and TRBJ2-5; TRBD1 or TRBD2 may be the D gene (5 bases each). This CDR3 region has 15 residues. The germline gives CDR1 DFQATT, CDR2 SNEGSKA (reference sequence). Trimming shortened V by 1 base and J by 5 bases, and 17 bases separated the two germline ends. CDR3 nucleotide sequence: TGCAGTGCTAGAGGGGTCGGGGCGCTCTGGGAGACCCAGTACTTC. Its translation is CSARGVGALWETQYF.

This chain joins TRBV5-6 and TRBJ2-5, with D maybe TRBD1 (5 bases). This CDR3 is 14 amino acids long. The ends were cut back, 2 bases at V and 1 base at J, with 9 bases in the middle. Germline CDR1 reads SGHDT; CDR2 reads YYEEEE. The CDR3 DNA follows: TGTGCCAGCAGCTTCCTGGACACCCAAGAGACCCAGTACTTC. Amino acids: CASSFLDTQETQYF. Drawing the rest from reference TRBV5-6 and TRBJ2-5, the complete variable domain is DAGVTQSPTHLIKTRGQQVTLRCSPKSGHDTVSWYQQALGQGPQFIFQYYEEEERQRGNFPDRFSGHQFPNYSSELNVNALLLGDSALYLCASSFLDTQETQYFGPGTRLLVL.

This chain links TRBV20-1 with TRBJ2-7; the match to TRBD2 covers 15 bases. Germline values: CDR1 DFQATT, CDR2 SNEGSKA (reference sequence). The CDR3 contains 14 residues. The V gene end was trimmed by 5 bases and the J gene end by 4 bases; junction bases not matched to a gene: 3. The CDR3 bases are TGCAGTGCTTACGGACTAGCGGGAGGGTACGAGCAGTACTTC. Its translation: CSAYGLAGGYEQYF.

The chain uses TRBV20-1 and TRBJ2-5, with D possibly being TRBD2 (5 bases). Per germline, CDR1 DFQATT and CDR2 SNEGSKA (reference sequence). Trimming shortened V by 2 bases and J by 2 bases, and 12 bases separated the two germline ends. The CDR3 contains 14 residues. CDR3 in DNA: TGCAGTGCTAGACGCAGACGGGGACAAGAGACCCAGTACTTC. It is translated as CSARRRRGQETQYF.

The V gene is TRBV28, the J gene TRBJ2-5, with D perhaps matching TRBD2 (7 bases). Germline lookup yields CDR1 MDHEN and CDR2 SYDVKM. Trimming removed 3 bases at V and 11 bases at J, with 19 bases between. CDR3 size: 14 residues. CDR3 loop: CASSFRGPLREQYF. The CDR3 DNA sequence: TGTGCCAGCAGTTTTCGGGGGCCCCTGCGGGAGCAGTACTTC.

The rearrangement uses TRBV12-3 or TRBV12-4 and TRBJ2-1, with 11 nucleotides matching TRBD1. The trim removed 6 bases at V and 5 bases at J, leaving 6 bases unmatched. The CDR3 has 15 residues. CDR3 sequence reads: CASSPDRGHHNEQFF. DNA of the CDR3: TGTGCCAGCAGCCCGGACAGGGGGCACCACAATGAGCAGTTCTTC.

This chain links TRBV5-5 with TRBJ1-4; D call uncertain. CDR3 length: 15 residues. The V end was cut by 4 bases, the J end by 5 bases, with 15 bases between. Germline V gene sequence: CDR1 SGHKS, CDR2 YYEKEE (reference sequence). The CDR3 is CASSLAGRQNEKLFF. CDR3 nucleotides: TGTGCCAGCAGCCTCGCCGGGAGGCAGAATGAAAAACTGTTTTTT.

This clonotype has only a few counts. The J gene is TRBJ2-3, the V gene TRBV20-1, with a weak D call TRBD2 (5 bases). CDR3 size: 14 residues. V shed 3 bases and J shed 1 base, with 11 bases lying between them. CDR1 and CDR2 (germline): DFQATT, SNEGSKA (reference sequence). The DNA for the CDR3 is TGCAGTGCTAGTCGTAGCGCGGGCACAGATACGCAGTATTTT. It specifies CSASRSAGTDTQYF.

This clonotype came up a few times. The chain has TRBV5-1 and TRBJ1-2; TRBD1 matches 10 bases. With 4 bases clipped from V and 3 bases from J, the junction kept 6 bases outside the gene matches. The germline V gene encodes CDR1 SGHRS and CDR2 YFSETQ. CDR3 length: 15 residues. CDR3 sequence reads: CASSPGTGEHYGYTF. The CDR3 DNA is TGCGCCAGCAGCCCCGGGACAGGGGAGCACTATGGCTACACCTTC.

The chain combines TRBV29-1 with TRBJ2-3; a weak D match, TRBD2 (6 bases). Germline V gives CDR1 SQVTM, CDR2 ANQGSEA. This CDR3 has 14 residues. V was pared by 7 bases and J by 1 base, with 15 bases between. The CDR3 nucleotides are TGCAGCGCCGGAGGAGGGGTCCGCACAGATACGCAGTATTTT. Its protein is CSAGGGVRTDTQYF.

Points on this clonotype: This could be a read error, since a much larger clone is one nucleotide away. V gene TRBV10-3 combines with J gene TRBJ2-5, with TRBD2 identical over 8 bases. The closer fit of TRBJ2-7 to the DNA end suggests the J call may be wrong. The CDR3 totals 15 residues. CDR1 is ENHRY and CDR2 is SYGVKD in the germline V gene. The chain's CDR3 is CASRPAGASRYEQYF. Here the CDR3 DNA reads TGCGCTAGTCGGCCAGCGGGGGCCTCTAGATACGAGCAGTACTTC.

This clonotype has only a few counts. The chain combines TRBV27 with TRBJ1-6; no clear D. Germline CDR1 and CDR2: MNHEY and SMNVEV (reference sequence). This CDR3 is built from 15 residues. Between the trimmed V and J ends, which lost 1 base and 0 bases, there was a span of 4 bases. CDR3 protein: CASSLFFSYNSPLHF. The CDR3 DNA is TGTGCCAGCAGTTTATTCTTCTCCTATAATTCACCCCTCCACTTT.

This clonotype was observed a few times. This chain links TRBV27 with TRBJ2-7; D might be TRBD1 (5 bases). Germline CDR1 MNHEY, CDR2 SMNVEV (reference sequence). The length of the CDR3 is 13 residues. V dropped 3 bases and J dropped 4 bases, with 10 bases sitting between them. The CDR3, as DNA: TGTGCCAGCAGTTTCGACAGTTTATACGAGCAGTACTTC. Encoded protein: CASSFDSLYEQYF.

The V call is TRBV5-1, the J call TRBJ2-5; TRBD2 aligns across 8 bases. With 0 bases clipped from V and 5 bases from J, the junction kept 3 bases outside the gene matches. Germline assignment: CDR1 SGHRS and CDR2 YFSETQ. The CDR3 has 14 amino acids. CDR3 coding DNA: TGCGCCAGCAGCTTGGAAGCGGGAGTGGAGACCCAGTACTTC. It specifies CASSLEAGVETQYF. The variable domain in full, completed from reference TRBV5-1 and TRBJ2-5, reads KAGVTQTPRYLIKTRGQQVTLSCSPISGHRSVSWYQQTPGQGLQFLFEYFSETQRNKGNFPGRFSGRQFSNSRSEMNVSTLELGDSALYLCASSLEAGVETQYFGPGTRLLVL.

Worth noting for this clonotype: Just one base apart from a much larger clone, this may be a read error. The genes are TRBV29-1 and TRBJ2-7; no clear D gene. CDR3 length equals 12 residues. With 7 bases removed from V and 4 bases from J, the gap between germline ends came to 14 bases. Looked up from germline, CDR1 is SQVTM and CDR2 is ANQGSEA. The CDR3 region is CSGRLQAYEQYF. The CDR3 coding sequence is TGCAGCGGTCGTCTGCAAGCATACGAGCAGTACTTC.

V usage is TRBV6-5 and J usage is TRBJ1-2; the match to TRBD1 covers 7 bases. The germline V gene has CDR1 MNHEY and CDR2 SVGAGI. The length of the CDR3 is 16 residues. Germline trimming cut 10 bases from V and 4 bases from J; bases unmatched to any gene: 18. CDR3 in amino acids: CATRRRTGQVGYGYTF. In DNA form, the CDR3 reads TGTGCCACCAGACGAAGGACAGGACAAGTCGGCTATGGCTACACCTTC.

This clonotype was detected a few times. The chain recombines TRBV28 with TRBJ2-1; D unresolved. The length of the CDR3 is 14 residues. Germline V gene sequence: CDR1 MDHEN, CDR2 SYDVKM. Trimming removed 7 bases from V and 5 bases from J, with 15 bases in between. The CDR3 reads CASTPAGVHNEQFF. CDR3 in DNA: TGTGCCAGCACCCCCGCTGGGGTCCACAATGAGCAGTTCTTC.

CDR3 amino acids: CASSIQPTSGGPQETQYF. The CDR3 nucleotides read TGTGCCAGCAGTATACAACCTACTAGCGGGGGCCCTCAAGAGACCCAGTACTTC. V usage is TRBV27 and J usage is TRBJ2-5, with 11 nucleotides matching TRBD2. Germline CDR1 is MNHEY and CDR2 is SMNVEV (reference sequence). V lost 5 bases to trimming and J lost 2 bases; unmatched junction nucleotides: 13. CDR3 size: 18 residues.

Only a few counts were recorded for this clonotype. The CDR3 loop reads CASSLEIGQGETQYF. Written as DNA, the CDR3 is TGTGCCAGCAGCTTAGAGATCGGACAGGGAGAGACCCAGTACTTC. The rearrangement joins TRBV7-9 to TRBJ2-5; 8 bases match TRBD1. Germline values: CDR1 SEHNR, CDR2 FQNEAQ (reference sequence). The CDR3 runs to 15 residues. The V and J ends lost 1 base and 4 bases, in that order; junction bases with no gene match: 5.